This record covers a single T cell receptor (beta chain). V lost 0 bases, J lost 8 bases, and 11 bases lay in between. CDR1 SGHTS and CDR2 YDEGEE come from the germline V gene. This CDR3 is 13 amino acids long. This sample is drawn from a study of blood T cell repertoires in COVID-19. The method was immunoSEQ multiplex PCR; TCRdb's version includes in-frame clones alone and lacks a portion of them. This table has about 170,000 clones, more than 75% appearing once. Input material: peripheral blood. The sequence came from a woman older than 75 with COVID-19, enrolled during active disease. The gene calls are TRBV5-8 and TRBJ1-2; unclear D gene. CDR3 bases: TGTGCCAGCAGCTTGGCCGGATCCGGGGGCTACACCTTC. It specifies CASSLAGSGGYTF. The variable domain in full, completed from reference TRBV5-8 and TRBJ1-2, reads EAGVTQSPTHLIKTRGQQATLRCSPISGHTSVYWYQQALGLGLQFLLWYDEGEERNRGNFPPRFSGRQFPNYSSELNVNALELEDSALYLCASSLAGSGGYTFGSGTRLTVV.